The 11 T cell receptor beta chains listed next were all sequenced from one sample in a study of T cell responses to AZD1222 COVID-19 vaccine. TCRdb's copy holds only in-frame clones and misses some; the assay was immunoSEQ multiplex PCR. The sample consists of some 150,000 clones, more than 75% of them appearing once. The starting material was peripheral blood, obtained on day 0 of MenACWY control vaccination. These receptors were collected from an adult in good health.

The J gene is TRBJ1-5, the V gene TRBV15, with TRBD1 as a possible D gene (6 bases). The CDR3 runs 15 residues. Per the germline V gene, CDR1 is LNHNV and CDR2 is YYDKDF (reference sequence). Trimming shortened V by 7 bases and J by 1 base, and 14 bases separated the two germline ends. CDR3 amino acids: CATKQGHMSNQPQHF. The CDR3 region has the DNA TGTGCCACCAAACAGGGACATATGAGCAATCAGCCCCAGCATTTT.

This rearrangement joins TRBV7-2 to TRBJ1-3; D not certain. Trimming took 0 bases from V and 0 from J, leaving 9 bases between them. This CDR3 spans 16 amino acids. Germline V lookup: CDR1 SGHTA, CDR2 FQGNSA. DNA of the CDR3: TGTGCCAGCAGCTTAGCCGTTCGAAGCTCTGGAAACACCATATATTTT. Amino acids: CASSLAVRSSGNTIYF.

The chain uses TRBV9 and TRBJ1-4, with a weak D call TRBD1 (6 bases). Germline V CDR1 and CDR2: SGDLS, YYNGEE. V was shortened by 0 bases and J by 6 bases, with 9 bases between the two germline ends. CDR3 length: 14 residues. The CDR3 region has the DNA TGTGCCAGCAGCGTAGGGGCAGGGGATGAAAAACTGTTTTTT. Residues: CASSVGAGDEKLFF.

The chain employs TRBV20-1 and TRBJ2-2; D might be TRBD2 (6 bases). Looked up from germline, CDR1 is DFQATT and CDR2 is SNEGSKA (reference sequence). Trimming took off 3 bases at V and 7 bases at J, with 12 bases between the two ends. The CDR3 is made up of 13 amino acids. This CDR3 reads CSASLRGGGELFF. The CDR3 DNA sequence: TGCAGTGCTAGTCTGCGGGGCGGCGGGGAGCTGTTTTTT.

The gene calls are TRBV7-8 and TRBJ1-1; weak D call: TRBD1 (5 bases). V was trimmed by 6 bases and J by 5 bases, leaving 13 bases between them. The CDR3 runs 13 residues. Germline V gives CDR1 SGHVS, CDR2 FQNEAQ. In nucleotides, the CDR3 is TGTGCCAGCAGGTTTACCGGGGGAACTGAAGCTTTCTTT. Translation gives CASRFTGGTEAFF.

On this clone itself: One junction end does not reproduce the germline sequence, and a read error may be involved. The rearrangement joins TRBV19 to TRBJ2-3; D unclear. This CDR3 region has 14 residues. Per the germline V gene, CDR1 is LNHDA and CDR2 is SQIVND (reference sequence). In DNA, the CDR3 is TGTGCCAGTAGTCTAGATACTAGCACAGATACGCAGTATTTT. Translation gives CASSLDTSTDTQYF.

V and J are TRBV11-2 and TRBJ1-5; D not certain. Between the trimmed V and J ends, which lost 5 bases and 6 bases, there was a span of 14 bases. The CDR3 is made up of 14 amino acids. Germline loops: CDR1 SGHAT, CDR2 FQNNGV. The CDR3: CASSPAGNRQPQHF. The CDR3 nucleotides are TGTGCCAGCAGCCCCGCTGGGAACCGTCAGCCCCAGCATTTT.

This clone showed up just once. V usage is TRBV3-1 (or the pseudogene TRBV3-2) and J usage is TRBJ1-3; 9 bases are shared with TRBD1. The CDR3 is 16 residues long. Per germline, CDR1 LGHDT and CDR2 YNNKEL (reference sequence). Germline trimming cut 5 bases from V and 0 bases from J; bases unmatched to any gene: 5. The CDR3 nucleotides read TGTGCCAGCAGCTCAGGACAGGGGAGCTCTGGAAACACCATATATTTT. Translating gives CASSSGQGSSGNTIYF.

This chain links TRBV6-1 with TRBJ1-2, with D possibly being TRBD1 (6 bases). V lost 2 bases, J lost 3 bases, and 16 bases lay in between. This CDR3 is built from 16 residues. CDR1 and CDR2 (germline): MNHNS, SASEGT. This CDR3 is CASSERGARGDYGYTF. The CDR3 nucleotides read TGTGCCAGCAGTGAAAGGGGGGCCAGAGGGGACTATGGCTACACCTTC.

V and J are TRBV7-9 and TRBJ1-4; D is ambiguous. CDR1 and CDR2 (germline): SEHNR, FQNEAQ (reference sequence). Trimming shortened V by 0 bases and J by 4 bases, and 9 bases separated the two germline ends. The CDR3 loop spans 15 amino acids. The CDR3 nucleotides are TGTGCCAGCAGCTTAGCGGAGACGGATAATGAAAAACTGTTTTTT. Amino acid sequence: CASSLAETDNEKLFF. The full variable domain, its missing parts supplied by reference TRBV7-9 and TRBJ1-4, is DTGVSQNPRHKITKRGQNVTFRCDPISEHNRLYWYRQTLGQGPEFLTYFQNEAQLEKSRLLSDRFSAERPKGSFSTLEIQRTEQGDSAMYLCASSLAETDNEKLFFGSGTQLSVL.

The rearrangement links TRBV27 to TRBJ2-3; D remains ambiguous. Germline lookup yields CDR1 MNHEY and CDR2 SMNVEV (reference sequence). CDR3 length equals 14 residues. The ends were cut back, 2 bases at V and 2 bases at J, with 8 bases in the middle. This CDR3 is CASSLERPTDTQYF. The CDR3 DNA reads TGTGCCAGCAGTTTAGAGCGACCCACAGATACGCAGTATTTT.